The TCR beta chain described here comes from a study of blood T cell repertoires in COVID-19. Clones were read by immunoSEQ multiplex PCR, and TCRdb kept only the in-frame ones, dropping some. The repertoire holds 250,000 or so clones, with around three quarters as singletons. Deletions cut 4 bases from V and 1 base from J, with 11 bases between. Per germline, CDR1 KGHSH and CDR2 LQKENI. CDR3 length equals 14 residues. The sequencing input was peripheral blood. This clonotype was obtained from a woman of 80 years or more with acute or convalescent COVID-19. This chain joins TRBV18 and TRBJ2-7; D perhaps matches TRBD1 (5 bases). CDR3 loop: CASSLQEKSYEQYF. CDR3 nucleotide sequence: TGTGCCAGCTCACTACAGGAAAAATCCTACGAGCAGTACTTC. The full variable domain, with the rest looked up from reference TRBV18 and TRBJ2-7, is NAGVMQNPRHLVRRRGQEARLRCSPMKGHSHVYWYRQLPEEGLKFMVYLQKENIIDESGMPKERFSAEFPKEGPSILRIQQVVRGDSAAYFCASSLQEKSYEQYFGPGTRLTVT.